Presented here are 31 T cell receptor beta chains from one specimen sequenced in a study of blood T cells in healthy people across ages. Primed by a sample-barcoded 5' primer and a J-beta primer mix, a second PCR proceeded for about 6 to 11 cycles. MiXCR, run by TCRdb on the 5' RACE reads, gives a single entry per CDR3 protein. The table has roughly 900,000 distinct CDR3 sequences, 45% to 50% seen once; the top ten hold over 10%. The sample consisted of blood. The receptor set was obtained from a man aged 30 to 45 in good health.

The rearrangement joins TRBV29-1 to TRBJ2-1; 8 positions match TRBD2. V dropped 4 bases and J dropped 3; count of bases not matched to a gene: 2. From germline, CDR1 is SQVTM and CDR2 ANQGSEA. The CDR3 sequence is 13 residues long. The CDR3: CSVATSGYNEQFF. In DNA form, the CDR3 reads TGCAGCGTTGCCACTAGCGGCTACAATGAGCAGTTCTTC.

On this clonotype itself: A read error may account for a junction end that differs from germline. The chain couples TRBV7-7 to TRBJ2-5, with D unresolved. This CDR3 is 14 amino acids long. CDR1 and CDR2 (germline): SSHAT, FNYEAQ (reference sequence). The CDR3 region has the DNA TGTGCTAGCAGCTTATCCAGCATGCGGGAGACCCAGTACTTC. Its translation: CASSLSSMRETQYF.

This chain uses TRBV6-5 with TRBJ2-5, with D tentatively TRBD2 (5 bases). The J call may be faulty, since TRBJ2-7 better matches the DNA end. Germline CDR1 and CDR2: MNHEY and SVGAGI. The CDR3 totals 14 residues. CDR3 nucleotides: TGTGCCAGCACGCGCAACATCCGGGGCTACGAGCAGTACTTC. It is translated as CASTRNIRGYEQYF.

This clonotype turned up a few times. The V call is TRBV7-9, the J call TRBJ2-1; D is perhaps TRBD1 or TRBD2 (6 bases each). Germline V gives CDR1 SEHNR, CDR2 FQNEAQ (reference sequence). With 5 bases removed from V and 0 bases from J, the gap between germline ends came to 11 bases. The CDR3 length is 15 residues. CDR3 in amino acids: CASSRGRDSYNEQFF. The DNA for the CDR3 is TGTGCCAGCAGCCGGGGGCGCGACTCCTACAATGAGCAGTTCTTC.

The chain employs TRBV12-3 or TRBV12-4 and TRBJ2-1, with D possibly being TRBD1 (5 bases). V was cut by 5 bases and J by 5 bases, with 13 bases left in between. The CDR3 covers 14 residues. CDR3 bases: TGTGCCAGCAGTCCCCAGGGCCTTAACAATGAGCAGTTCTTC. Its protein product is CASSPQGLNNEQFF.

The genes are TRBV20-1 and TRBJ1-6; no definite D call. The germline V gene has CDR1 DFQATT and CDR2 SNEGSKA (reference sequence). The CDR3 contains 15 residues. Trimming left V 6 bases short and J 0 bases short, with 12 bases between. The CDR3, as DNA: TGCAGTGCCTCCTCGGGGAGCTCCTATAATTCACCCCTCCACTTT. Encoded protein: CSASSGSSYNSPLHF.

The chain links TRBV7-9 to TRBJ2-1; TRBD2 might be the D (5 bases). Germline lookup yields CDR1 SEHNR and CDR2 FQNEAQ (reference sequence). The CDR3 is 13 residues long. Trimming pared 5 bases from V and 7 bases from J, leaving 12 bases between. DNA for the CDR3: TGTGCCAGCAGCACCCTAAGCGGTAATGAGCAGTTCTTC. Amino acid sequence: CASSTLSGNEQFF.

V is TRBV6-1 and J is TRBJ2-7, with 11 positions matching TRBD1. Per germline, CDR1 MNHNS and CDR2 SASEGT. The CDR3 has 16 residues. After removal of 3 bases from V and 0 bases from J, the junction contained 4 bases not matched to a gene. CDR3 nucleotide sequence: TGTGCCAGCAGTGACCGGGACAGGGGGAGCTCCTACGAGCAGTACTTC. This encodes CASSDRDRGSSYEQYF.

Comment on this clonotype: A read error may produce the germline difference seen at one junction end. This chain connects TRBV5-1 to TRBJ2-5; 10 bases fit TRBD2. Gene TRBJ2-7 matches the end of the DNA better, so the J call may be wrong. CDR3 length: 16 residues. The germline CDR1 and CDR2 sequences are SGHRS and YFSETQ. CDR3 bases: TGCACCAGCAGCCCCATAGCGGGGGGTAATACCTACGAGCAGTACTTC. As protein: CTSSPIAGGNTYEQYF.

CDR3 nucleotides: TGTGCCAGCGGCGGACGGATGAACACTGAAGCTTTCTTT. This gives the protein CASGGRMNTEAFF. This chain links TRBV11-1 with TRBJ1-1; D is unclear. CDR1 is SGHAT and CDR2 is FQDESV in the germline V gene (reference sequence). The CDR3 is made up of 13 amino acids. The V and J ends lost 8 bases and 0 bases respectively, with 10 bases between them.

This sequence joins TRBV27 and TRBJ2-5; TRBD1 is a possible D gene (5 bases). The germline V gene has CDR1 MNHEY and CDR2 SMNVEV (reference sequence). Trimming took off 3 bases at V and 4 bases at J, with 12 bases between the two ends. The CDR3 is made up of 14 amino acids. The CDR3 sequence is CASSFRGSGETQYF. CDR3 bases: TGTGCCAGCAGTTTTAGGGGTTCGGGAGAGACCCAGTACTTC.

V usage is TRBV5-1 and J usage is TRBJ1-6; tentative D call: TRBD1 (6 bases). This CDR3 contains 15 residues. The germline V and J ends were trimmed by 4 bases and 7 bases, with 15 bases remaining between them. The germline V gene has CDR1 SGHRS and CDR2 YFSETQ. In DNA form, the CDR3 reads TGCGCCAGCAGCACACAGGGAAGTCGGAATTCACCCCTCCACTTT. It translates to CASSTQGSRNSPLHF.

V gene TRBV9 combines with J gene TRBJ2-3; 11 bases line up with TRBD2. CDR3 size: 16 residues. Per germline, CDR1 SGDLS and CDR2 YYNGEE. V lost 4 bases and J lost 4; bases outside the gene matches: 8. The chain's CDR3 is CASSIQLAGVADTQYF. The DNA for the CDR3 is TGTGCCAGCAGCATACAACTAGCGGGGGTTGCAGATACGCAGTATTTT.

This clonotype occurred a few times. The chain has TRBV28 and TRBJ2-5; TRBD1 matches at 7 bases. Germline lookup yields CDR1 MDHEN and CDR2 SYDVKM. The junction had 7 bases not matched to a gene; V was cut back by 4 bases and J by 11 bases. The CDR3 loop spans 12 amino acids. The DNA for the CDR3 is TGTGCCAGCAGTTCCACAGGGGAGTGGCAGTACTTC. Its translation: CASSSTGEWQYF.

This clonotype was detected a few times. The chain uses TRBV6-6 and TRBJ2-7, with D possibly being TRBD1 (5 bases). The V gene's germline CDR1 is MNHNY and CDR2 SVGAGI (reference sequence). The CDR3 sequence is 15 residues long. The V end lost 0 bases, the J end lost 5 bases, and 14 bases lay between the germline ends. The CDR3 region is CASSYSDGQLNEQYF. The CDR3 DNA is TGTGCCAGCAGTTACTCAGACGGACAATTGAACGAGCAGTACTTC.

The V gene is TRBV7-9, the J gene TRBJ2-7; D gene uncertain. Trimming stripped 5 bases from V and 0 bases from J, with 14 bases between. This CDR3 is built from 15 residues. Germline V gene sequence: CDR1 SEHNR, CDR2 FQNEAQ (reference sequence). The CDR3 loop is CASSGLPKNSYEQYF. Here the CDR3 DNA reads TGTGCCAGCAGCGGCCTCCCAAAGAACTCCTACGAGCAGTACTTC.

This chain joins TRBV9 and TRBJ2-1; 7 bases agree with TRBD1. The DNA end is a closer match to TRBJ2-7, so the J assignment may be wrong. This CDR3 spans 15 amino acids. CDR1 is SGDLS and CDR2 is YYNGEE in the germline V gene. The CDR3 DNA follows: TGTGCCAGCAGCGTAGTAGGGGGCGATTACAATGAGCAGTACTTC. Its translation: CASSVVGGDYNEQYF.

The J gene is TRBJ1-5, the V gene TRBV6-2 or TRBV6-3; the D is unclear. Germline lookup yields CDR1 MNHEY and CDR2 SVGEGT. V was cut by 6 bases and J by 3 bases, with 9 bases left in between. The CDR3 has 13 amino acids. The CDR3 DNA reads as TGTGCCAGCAGCCCTCTCCACAATCAGCCCCAGCATTTT. It encodes CASSPLHNQPQHF.

The chain has TRBV20-1 and TRBJ2-7, with D possibly being TRBD1 (6 bases). The CDR3 runs 11 residues. V lost 6 bases, J lost 6 bases, and 12 bases lay in between. Per germline, CDR1 DFQATT and CDR2 SNEGSKA (reference sequence). CDR3 residues: CSAQGPGEQYF. Written as DNA, the CDR3 is TGCAGTGCACAGGGTCCAGGCGAGCAGTACTTC.

DNA of the CDR3: TGCAGCGTTGAGCCGGGACAGGGGACTGAAGCTTTCTTT. Protein sequence: CSVEPGQGTEAFF. The gene calls are TRBV29-1 and TRBJ1-1, with 10 positions matching TRBD1. Germline V CDR1 and CDR2: SQVTM, ANQGSEA. The CDR3 is 13 residues long. The V gene end was trimmed by 3 bases and the J gene end by 5 bases; junction bases not matched to a gene: 3.

The genes are TRBV4-1 and TRBJ1-2; D ambiguous. Germline CDR1 MGHRA, CDR2 YSYEKL. V shed 2 bases and J shed 4 bases, with 8 bases lying between them. This CDR3 has 13 amino acids. The CDR3 DNA follows: TGCGCCAGCAGCCAAACAGTTCTCTATGGCTACACCTTC. This gives the protein CASSQTVLYGYTF.

The chain joins TRBV27 to TRBJ2-7; the match to TRBD1 covers 7 bases. Germline CDR1 reads MNHEY; CDR2 reads SMNVEV (reference sequence). J lost 1 base, V lost 8 bases, and 8 bases had no gene match. This CDR3 is 14 amino acids long. Here the CDR3 reads CASGDTGESYEQYF. CDR3 coding DNA: TGTGCCAGCGGTGATACAGGGGAATCCTACGAGCAGTACTTC.

This clonotype has a count of ten or more. The chain combines TRBV4-3 with TRBJ2-1, with D unresolved. V gave up 0 bases and J gave up 6 bases, with 12 bases separating them. This CDR3 is built from 15 residues. CDR1 LGHNA and CDR2 YSLEER come from the germline V gene. The CDR3 DNA reads TGCGCCAGCAGCCAAGATCGCCTCACACGCAATGAGCAGTTCTTC. It yields the protein CASSQDRLTRNEQFF.

The chain carries TRBV5-1 and TRBJ1-3; D might be TRBD1 (6 bases). The CDR3 spans 16 residues. Germline lookup yields CDR1 SGHRS and CDR2 YFSETQ. V gave up 4 bases and J gave up 0 bases, with 14 bases separating them. Here the CDR3 reads CASSRNRDTSGNTIYF. The CDR3 DNA sequence: TGCGCCAGCAGCCGCAACCGGGACACCTCTGGAAACACCATATATTTT.

This clonotype was seen only a few times. The J gene is TRBJ1-2, the V gene TRBV12-3 or TRBV12-4, with no clear D. V was clipped by 7 bases and J by 2 bases, with 17 bases between them. There are 15 residues in the CDR3. The CDR3 DNA follows: TGTGCCAGCACCCCCGACATCAGGCAGAACTATGGCTACACCTTC. Translation: CASTPDIRQNYGYTF.

The chain combines TRBV7-2 with TRBJ2-1; D call uncertain. Trimming cost V 5 bases and J 6 bases, with 14 bases left between them. The CDR3 has 14 residues. Looked up from germline, CDR1 is SGHTA and CDR2 is FQGNSA. CDR3 protein: CASSPTRDLNEQFF. The CDR3 DNA sequence: TGTGCCAGCAGCCCGACAAGGGATCTCAATGAGCAGTTCTTC.

This clonotype was detected only a few times. This sequence joins TRBV4-1 and TRBJ2-3, with 7 bases aligning to TRBD2. The CDR3 is 14 residues long. After removal of 1 base from V and 7 bases from J, the junction contained 5 bases not matched to a gene. Germline loops: CDR1 MGHRA, CDR2 YSYEKL. Here the CDR3 DNA reads TGCGCCAGCAGCCAAGGGGCTAGCGGATATACGCAGTATTTT. The encoded protein is CASSQGASGYTQYF.

This clonotype was seen repeatedly, ten times or more. The chain uses TRBV4-3 and TRBJ2-7; D is uncertain. The CDR3 loop spans 12 amino acids. Trimming took off 0 bases at V and 5 bases at J, with 5 bases between the two ends. Germline assignment: CDR1 LGHNA and CDR2 YSLEER. CDR3 sequence (DNA): TGCGCCAGCAGCCAAGAACGCCACGAGCAGTACTTC. It yields the protein CASSQERHEQYF.

A remark on this clonotype: The germline gene is not matched at one end of the junction; a read error may be the cause. The rearrangement uses TRBV28 and TRBJ1-3; D perhaps matches TRBD1 (5 bases). The germline V gene encodes CDR1 MDHEN and CDR2 SYDVKM. The CDR3 covers 15 residues. CDR3 amino acids: CASSTQGFSGNTIYF. In nucleotides, the CDR3 is TGTGCCAGCAGTACCCAGGGCTTCTCTGGAAACACTATATATTTT.

This clonotype has just a few counts. The chain employs TRBV27 and TRBJ1-2, with D possibly TRBD1 on 6 matching bases. Germline V gene lookup returns CDR1 MNHEY and CDR2 SMNVEV (reference sequence). Trimming pared 6 bases from V and 8 bases from J, leaving 22 bases between. The CDR3 runs to 15 residues. CDR3 residues: CASSQSGTSLRGYTF. In DNA, the CDR3 is TGTGCCAGCAGCCAATCCGGGACATCTCTTCGGGGCTACACCTTC.

V is TRBV5-1 and J is TRBJ2-5; D tentatively fits TRBD1 or TRBD2 (5 bases each). This CDR3 spans 13 amino acids. Germline CDR1 SGHRS, CDR2 YFSETQ. Trimming left V 0 bases short and J 7 bases short, with 10 bases between. The CDR3, as DNA: TGCGCCAGCAGCTTGGCCGTGAGGGGGACCCAGTACTTC. Amino acid sequence: CASSLAVRGTQYF.